Detailed here is one T cell receptor (beta chain). Its antigen remains unidentified. Compared with germline, one end of the junction differs, possibly owing to a read error. This record belongs to a study of Graves' ophthalmopathy and Graves' hyperthyroidism. Broader study findings: Most expanded clonotypes in thyroid above 0.001 frequency also showed up in blood.

A diagnosis was made from clinical symptoms together with serum thyroxine, TRAb, thyroid ultrasound and orbital computed tomography. This CDR3 has 14 amino acids. Germline V gene lookup returns CDR1 MNHEY and CDR2 SMNVEV (reference sequence). TCR beta CDR3 amplification used RNA transcripts. After a first-round RT-PCR with HTBI primers, a second-round multiplex PCR was run. TCRdb ran MiXCR on the multiplex PCR reads and lists one entry per CDR3 protein. The sample lists a few hundred thousand distinct CDR3 sequences; roughly 40% were seen once. The sequence came from an adult man with Graves' hyperthyroidism. The chain combines TRBV27 with TRBJ1-6; a possible D gene is TRBD1 (5 bases). The sample comprised peripheral blood or thyroid tissue (not recorded which). CDR3 DNA: TGTGCCAGCAGCAAAGGGACGCGGAATTCACTCCTCCACTTT. Its protein is CASSKGTRNSLLHF.